This passage covers 8 T cell receptor beta chains from one sample sequenced in a study of blood T cell repertoires in COVID-19. Measured with immunoSEQ multiplex PCR; TCRdb has only the in-frame clones, and not every one. Counted here are hundreds of thousands of clones, approximately 90% occurring once; the ten biggest clones make up approximately 0.3%. The sequenced sample consisted of peripheral blood. The source is a woman between 18 and 30 years old with acute or convalescent COVID-19.

The chain employs TRBV5-4 and TRBJ2-7; 10 nucleotides agree with TRBD1. The CDR3 extends over 15 amino acids. Germline assignment: CDR1 SGHNT and CDR2 YYREEE (reference sequence). V shed 4 bases, J shed 3 bases, and the junction held 7 bases outside the gene matches. The CDR3 bases are TGTGCCAGCAGCCCGGGACAGGGGTTAGACTACGAGCAGTACTTC. Translating it yields CASSPGQGLDYEQYF.

V usage is TRBV19 and J usage is TRBJ2-5; 9 nucleotides agree with TRBD1. Per germline, CDR1 LNHDA and CDR2 SQIVND (reference sequence). Trimming removed 7 bases from V and 4 bases from J; junction bases left unmatched: 4. There are 13 residues in the CDR3. Here the CDR3 reads CASKQGAGETQYF. DNA of the CDR3: TGTGCCAGTAAACAGGGGGCTGGAGAGACCCAGTACTTC.

The chain combines TRBV7-2 with TRBJ1-2; D gene uncertain. In germline, CDR1 is SGHTA, CDR2 FQGNSA. The CDR3 is made up of 13 amino acids. The ends were cut back, 5 bases at V and 4 bases at J, with 11 bases in the middle. The CDR3 sequence is CASSLTVAYGYTF. As DNA, the CDR3 is TGTGCCAGCAGCCTTACAGTCGCCTATGGCTACACCTTC.

The chain has TRBV4-2 and TRBJ2-1, with 9 bases that match TRBD2. The CDR3 totals 17 residues. Germline V gene lookup returns CDR1 LGHNA and CDR2 YNFKEQ. Unmatched junction bases numbered 7, after V lost 0 bases and J lost 4 bases. In DNA, the CDR3 is TGTGCCAGCAGCCAAGATATGGCTAGCGGGGCTTACAATGAGCAGTTCTTC. Its protein is CASSQDMASGAYNEQFF.

DNA for the CDR3: TGTGCCAGCAGCTTAGTGGCCAGATCGGGGGGTGAGCAGTACTTC. Amino acid sequence: CASSLVARSGGEQYF. This chain links TRBV7-4 with TRBJ2-7, with 7 bases aligning to TRBD2. V trimming: 1 base; J trimming: 7 bases; junction bases outside the gene matches: 10. Germline values: CDR1 SGHVT, CDR2 SQSDAQ. The CDR3 consists of 15 residues. The variable domain in full, with the rest retrieved from reference TRBV7-4 and TRBJ2-7, is GAGVSQSPRYKVAKRGRDVALRCDSISGHVTLYWYRQTLGQGSEVLTYSQSDAQRDKSGRPSGRFSAERPERSVSTLKIQRTEQGDSAVYLCASSLVARSGGEQYFGPGTRLTVT.

The rearrangement joins TRBV27 to TRBJ1-1, with D perhaps TRBD1 (6 bases). The CDR3 is made up of 15 amino acids. V lost 6 bases, J lost 10 bases, and 24 bases lay in between. Germline values: CDR1 MNHEY, CDR2 SMNVEV (reference sequence). The CDR3 protein is CASSGVGTPSEGAFF. CDR3 coding DNA: TGTGCCAGCAGCGGGGTCGGGACACCCTCCGAGGGAGCTTTCTTT.

This clone was recorded only once. Within the sample, other DNA sequences also encode this same CDR3. The chain carries TRBV6-4 and TRBJ2-3; D gene uncertain. The CDR3 extends over 13 amino acids. Trimming took off 5 bases at V and 2 bases at J, with 8 bases between the two ends. Germline V gene data show CDR1 as MRHNA and CDR2 as SNTAGT. The CDR3 spells CASSRGSTDTQYF. Here the CDR3 DNA reads TGTGCCAGCAGTAGAGGCTCCACAGATACGCAGTATTTT.

The DNA for the CDR3 is TGTGCCAGCAGTGAAAGGACTAGCGGGGGGGCGATTCGTGAGCAGTTCTTC. Amino acids: CASSERTSGGAIREQFF. The gene calls are TRBV6-1 and TRBJ2-1, with 15 bases that match TRBD2. The CDR3 consists of 17 residues. CDR1 is MNHNS, CDR2 SASEGT, per germline. V was clipped by 2 bases and J by 9 bases; unmatched bases: 8.